The following is a TCR beta chain sequence with its context. What it recognizes is unknown. Some second doses came at about 4 weeks and others at about 12 weeks; these were pooled. The sample is drawn from a study of T cell responses to AZD1222 COVID-19 vaccine. Study-wide findings and caveats: Unmutated variant regions are reportedly the target of nearly half of TCRs that are spike-specific. Vaccination with two AZD1222 doses was followed by a rise in Spike-specific TCR breadth and depth. Females made up more of the donors, who were largely white British, and clonal diversity may have come out too low.

After removal of 4 bases from V and 4 bases from J, the junction contained 5 bases not matched to a gene. The CDR3 length is 15 residues. Germline CDR1 is MDHEN and CDR2 is SYDVKM. Some clones are missing from TCRdb's copy, which holds only in-frame ones; the method was immunoSEQ multiplex PCR. Here the sample spans around 53,000 clones, just over 85% being singletons. The specimen comprised peripheral blood, sampled 28 days after the second AZD1222 dose. This TCR was recovered from an adult who received the AZD1222 COVID-19 vaccine. This rearrangement joins TRBV28 to TRBJ2-7; 12 bases agree with TRBD2. In DNA form, the CDR3 reads TGTGCCAGCAGTTATACTAGCGGGAGGAATTACGAGCAGTACTTC. Amino acids: CASSYTSGRNYEQYF.